This T cell receptor (beta chain) was observed in a study of beta chain features in type 1 diabetes. The collection from each donor was one heparinised blood draw averaging about 110 mL. The sequenced template was cDNA made from the entire isolated RNA. Here immunoSEQ multiplex PCR was the method, and the copy in TCRdb shows in-frame clones only, minus some. The top ten clones hold under 1.5% of a sample with about 150,000 clones, roughly a tenth of them seen once. This CDR3 is built from 13 residues. Trimming removed 5 bases at V and 10 bases at J, with 15 bases between. Germline assignment: CDR1 GTSNPN and CDR2 SVGIG (reference sequence).

The V and J genes are TRBV30 and TRBJ1-6; D ambiguous. This clonotype originated in a man aged 18 to 35 in good health. The sequenced sample was naive CD4+ T cells from blood. The CDR3 sequence is CAWERDRRSPLHF. In DNA form, the CDR3 reads TGTGCCTGGGAACGAGACCGGAGATCACCCCTCCACTTT.